A few counts support the clone carrying this T cell receptor beta chain. The record originates from a study of beta chain features in type 1 diabetes. Every bit of the isolated RNA underwent reverse transcription, so sequencing read expressed TCRB transcripts. Sequencing used immunoSEQ multiplex PCR; TCRdb keeps in-frame clones, though not all of them. The sample has under 900,000 clones, 17% seen once. Each of the sorted populations had a purity greater than 95%. The germline gives CDR1 SEHNR, CDR2 FQNEAQ (reference sequence). V was shortened by 3 bases and J by 7 bases, with 10 bases between the two germline ends. The CDR3 has 13 residues.

This receptor was taken from a young woman in good health. J is TRBJ1-5 and V is TRBV7-9, with no clear D. The material sequenced was naive CD4+ T cells from blood. CDR3 sequence reads: CASSLRDGQPQHF. CDR3 coding DNA: TGTGCCAGCAGCTTGCGGGATGGGCAGCCCCAGCATTTT.